The clone carrying this T cell receptor beta chain was seen a few times. The sample originates from a study of T cells of healthy individuals. The J segment lost 2 bases and the V segment lost 4 bases, leaving 3 bases of the junction unmatched. Germline V gene lookup returns CDR1 SGHDT and CDR2 YYEEEE. The CDR3 has 14 residues. MiXCR, run by TCRdb on the 5' RACE reads, gives a single entry per CDR3 protein. This table has over 95,000 distinct CDR3 sequences, under 20% appearing once. The chain has TRBV5-6 and TRBJ2-5; 9 bases are a match to TRBD2. The clonotype originates from a human donor in good health. The CDR3 loop reads CASSRLAVQETQYF. CDR3 nucleotides: TGTGCCAGCAGCAGACTAGCGGTGCAAGAGACCCAGTACTTC.